Each of the 23 T cell receptor beta chains below was sequenced from the same sample in a study of Ad26.COV2.S vaccination and SARS-CoV-2 variants. Treatment reported: about 20 received Ad26.COV2.S at low or high dose, single or two shots; about 5 received placebo; per-sample allocation not given. Sampling happened 63 days after the first vaccine or placebo injection. TCRdb's table, derived via immunoSEQ multiplex PCR, lists solely in-frame clones and lacks some. Among 300,000 to 400,000 clones listed, around four fifths were seen once. Material: peripheral blood, obtained in a trial of Ad26.COV2.S vaccine versus placebo. The receptor set was obtained from a person aged 18-60 years who received the Ad26.COV2.S COVID-19 vaccine or a placebo.

The J gene is TRBJ2-7, the V gene TRBV5-5; 9 bases match TRBD1. The germline V gene encodes CDR1 SGHKS and CDR2 YYEKEE (reference sequence). This CDR3 region has 15 residues. With V trimmed by 0 bases and J by 2 bases, 3 bases remained unmatched. This chain's CDR3 is CASSLVGDRAYEQYF. In DNA form, the CDR3 reads TGTGCCAGCAGCTTGGTCGGGGACAGGGCCTACGAGCAGTACTTC. The full variable domain, rest sourced from reference TRBV5-5 and TRBJ2-7, is DAGVTQSPTHLIKTRGQQVTLRCSPISGHKSVSWYQQVLGQGPQFIFQYYEKEERGRGNFPDRFSARQFPNYSSELNVNALLLGDSALYLCASSLVGDRAYEQYFGPGTRLTVT.

The gene calls are TRBV3-1 (or the pseudogene TRBV3-2) and TRBJ2-5, with TRBD2 matching 8 bases. Germline trimming cut 4 bases from V and 2 bases from J; bases unmatched to any gene: 6. The CDR3 spans 15 residues. Per the germline V gene, CDR1 is LGHDT and CDR2 is YNNKEL (reference sequence). The CDR3 sequence is CASSRGGNLQETQYF. CDR3 sequence (DNA): TGTGCCAGCAGCCGCGGGGGGAACCTTCAAGAGACCCAGTACTTC.

The V call is TRBV3-1 (or the pseudogene TRBV3-2), the J call TRBJ2-1; D remains unclear. The V and J ends lost 1 base and 4 bases respectively, with 8 bases between them. The CDR3 covers 14 residues. CDR1 is LGHDT and CDR2 is YNNKEL in the germline V gene (reference sequence). Here the CDR3 reads CASSQVTDYNEQFF. The DNA for the CDR3 is TGTGCCAGCAGCCAAGTAACGGATTACAATGAGCAGTTCTTC.

This chain links TRBV7-7 with TRBJ2-1, with 11 nucleotides matching TRBD2. This CDR3 region has 15 residues. Germline assignment: CDR1 SSHAT and CDR2 FNYEAQ (reference sequence). J was trimmed by 9 bases and V by 5 bases; bases with no gene match: 9. DNA of the CDR3: TGTGCCAGCAGCGTCTCTAGCGGGGGGTTGGGTGAGCAGTTCTTC. This codes for CASSVSSGGLGEQFF.

The rearrangement links TRBV18 to TRBJ2-6; D remains unclear. The CDR3 is 16 amino acids. Between the trimmed V and J ends, which lost 6 bases and 0 bases, there was a span of 12 bases. Germline CDR1 is KGHSH and CDR2 is LQKENI. The CDR3, as DNA: TGTGCCAGCTCCCCTAAGGCAGACTCTGGGGCCAACGTCCTGACTTTC. This gives the protein CASSPKADSGANVLTF.

The rearrangement joins TRBV7-3 to TRBJ2-2, with D possibly TRBD1 on 6 matching bases. The CDR3 loop spans 13 amino acids. The germline gives CDR1 SGHTA, CDR2 FQGTGA. Trimming removed 3 bases from V and 6 bases from J, with 8 bases in between. The CDR3 loop is CASSLSGAGELFF. The CDR3 DNA reads TGTGCCAGCAGCTTGTCAGGGGCCGGGGAGCTGTTTTTT.

The rearrangement uses TRBV5-4 and TRBJ2-3; D is perhaps TRBD2 (5 bases). Germline V gene lookup returns CDR1 SGHNT and CDR2 YYREEE (reference sequence). V was cut by 5 bases and J by 6 bases, with 19 bases left in between. The CDR3 is 15 residues long. CDR3: CASSFPGNPGDTQYF. For the CDR3, the DNA is TGTGCCAGCAGTTTTCCGGGGAACCCCGGGGATACGCAGTATTTT. Using reference TRBV5-4 and TRBJ2-3 for the parts outside the CDR3, the full variable domain is ETGVTQSPTHLIKTRGQQVTLRCSSQSGHNTVSWYQQALGQGPQFIFQYYREEENGRGNFPPRFSGLQFPNYSSELNVNALELDDSALYLCASSFPGNPGDTQYFGPGTRLTVL.

There are a few counts of this clone. CDR3 loop: CSVARDRVRETQYF. Here the CDR3 DNA reads TGCAGCGTCGCCCGGGACAGGGTGCGGGAGACCCAGTACTTC. The chain carries TRBV29-1 and TRBJ2-5; 9 nucleotides match TRBD1. CDR1 and CDR2 from the germline V gene are SQVTM and ANQGSEA. V shed 6 bases, J shed 5 bases, and the junction held 10 bases outside the gene matches. The CDR3 runs 14 residues.

The rearrangement joins TRBV29-1 to TRBJ1-5, with 7 bases matching TRBD1. This CDR3 is built from 15 residues. Germline V gene sequence: CDR1 SQVTM, CDR2 ANQGSEA. Germline trimming cut 6 bases from V and 0 bases from J; bases unmatched to any gene: 8. The CDR3 DNA is TGCAGCGTCGCAGCAGGGGGGTATAGCAATCAGCCCCAGCATTTT. The encoded protein is CSVAAGGYSNQPQHF.

This chain joins TRBV5-6 and TRBJ2-7; TRBD1 matches 7 bases. Looked up from germline, CDR1 is SGHDT and CDR2 is YYEEEE. This CDR3 contains 15 residues. J gave up 3 bases and V 0 bases, and 6 bases lay outside the gene matches. The DNA of the CDR3 is TGTGCCAGCAGCTTGGCCGGGGCAGGGGGCTACGAGCAGTACTTC. Amino acid sequence: CASSLAGAGGYEQYF.

The J gene is TRBJ2-3, the V gene TRBV5-1; a weak D match, TRBD2 (6 bases). CDR1 SGHRS and CDR2 YFSETQ come from the germline V gene. This CDR3 is built from 16 residues. V was cut by 0 bases and J by 1 base, with 12 bases left in between. The CDR3 sequence: CASSLAASVGTDTQYF. CDR3 nucleotides: TGCGCCAGCAGCTTGGCCGCTAGCGTGGGCACAGATACGCAGTATTTT.

In this sample, this clone turned up once. The J gene is TRBJ2-3, the V gene TRBV28; TRBD2 matches at 9 bases. Trimming removed 7 bases from V and 1 base from J; junction bases left unmatched: 6. This CDR3 spans 15 amino acids. In germline, CDR1 is MDHEN, CDR2 SYDVKM. CDR3 DNA sequence: TGTGCCAGCATGCACCCTAGCGGGGGCACAGATACGCAGTATTTT. As protein: CASMHPSGGTDTQYF.

This chain connects TRBV9 to TRBJ1-3; D call uncertain. The CDR3 totals 16 residues. Germline assignment: CDR1 SGDLS and CDR2 YYNGEE. V was trimmed by 0 bases and J by 3 bases, leaving 13 bases between them. The DNA of the CDR3 is TGTGCCAGCAGCGTAGATGGCAGGCTGGGTGGAAACACCATATATTTT. Its translation is CASSVDGRLGGNTIYF.

V gene TRBV28 combines with J gene TRBJ1-2; D might be TRBD1 (5 bases). The CDR3 is 12 residues long. Looked up from germline, CDR1 is MDHEN and CDR2 is SYDVKM. Trimming took off 6 bases at V and 7 bases at J, with 12 bases between the two ends. Written as DNA, the CDR3 is TGTGCCAGCAGATTGGGGGGAGGTGGCTACACCTTC. Its protein is CASRLGGGGYTF.

The rearrangement links TRBV19 to TRBJ1-1; 8 bases align to TRBD1. This CDR3 contains 17 residues. The V and J ends lost 0 bases and 1 base, in that order; junction bases with no gene match: 7. In germline, CDR1 is LNHDA, CDR2 SQIVND (reference sequence). CDR3 in DNA: TGTGCCAGTAGTATAGATCCCCCGACAGGGGAGAACACTGAAGCTTTCTTT. Translated: CASSIDPPTGENTEAFF.

The rearrangement joins TRBV6-6 to TRBJ1-4, with D perhaps TRBD1 (6 bases). Germline loops: CDR1 MNHNY, CDR2 SVGAGI (reference sequence). The CDR3 contains 13 residues. V was clipped by 2 bases and J by 7 bases, with 8 bases between them. This chain's CDR3 is CASSYRGAEKLFF. CDR3 bases: TGTGCCAGCAGTTACAGGGGGGCTGAAAAACTGTTTTTT.

The V gene is TRBV7-9, the J gene TRBJ2-1; D remains unclear. Trimming took 11 bases from V and 9 from J, leaving 23 bases between them. Looked up from germline, CDR1 is SEHNR and CDR2 is FQNEAQ (reference sequence). This CDR3 is 14 amino acids long. The CDR3 here is CACDRKGPLGEQFF. Written as DNA, the CDR3 is TGTGCCTGCGACCGGAAAGGGCCCTTAGGTGAGCAGTTCTTC.

The V gene is TRBV9, the J gene TRBJ1-1; TRBD1 aligns across 12 bases. Germline values: CDR1 SGDLS, CDR2 YYNGEE. V gave up 3 bases and J gave up 4 bases; unmatched junction bases: 7. This CDR3 contains 16 residues. CDR3 residues: CASSAGTGGLGTEAFF. In DNA form, the CDR3 reads TGTGCCAGCAGCGCCGGGACAGGGGGCTTAGGCACTGAAGCTTTCTTT. The variable domain in full, completed from reference TRBV9 and TRBJ1-1, reads DSGVTQTPKHLITATGQRVTLRCSPRSGDLSVYWYQQSLDQGLQFLIQYYNGEERAKGNILERFSAQQFPDLHSELNLSSLELGDSALYFCASSAGTGGLGTEAFFGQGTRLTVV.

The chain couples TRBV2 to TRBJ1-1, with unresolved D. The V end was cut by 9 bases, the J end by 2 bases, with 13 bases between. CDR3 length: 13 amino acids. CDR1 SNHLY and CDR2 FYNNEI come from the germline V gene. CDR3 in amino acids: CARVARSNTEAFF. In nucleotides, the CDR3 is TGTGCCAGGGTAGCAAGATCAAACACTGAAGCTTTCTTT.

V and J are TRBV7-2 and TRBJ2-7; TRBD2 matches 10 bases. Looked up from germline, CDR1 is SGHTA and CDR2 is FQGNSA. V was clipped by 6 bases and J by 7 bases; unmatched bases: 12. The CDR3 has 15 amino acids. CDR3 residues: CASRSQRGGRGEQYF. The CDR3 DNA reads as TGTGCCAGCAGATCTCAGCGGGGGGGCCGGGGAGAGCAGTACTTC.

The rearrangement links TRBV5-1 to TRBJ2-1, with 8 nucleotides matching TRBD2. Germline CDR1 and CDR2: SGHRS and YFSETQ. Trimming cost V 4 bases and J 6 bases; bases outside gene matches: 6. The CDR3 sequence is 14 residues long. CDR3 amino acids: CASSREGVSNEQFF. The CDR3 nucleotides are TGCGCCAGCAGCCGGGAGGGGGTTAGCAATGAGCAGTTCTTC. Using reference TRBV5-1 and TRBJ2-1 for the parts outside the CDR3, the full variable domain is KAGVTQTPRYLIKTRGQQVTLSCSPISGHRSVSWYQQTPGQGLQFLFEYFSETQRNKGNFPGRFSGRQFSNSRSEMNVSTLELGDSALYLCASSREGVSNEQFFGPGTRLTVL.

This clone was seen a single time. The chain couples TRBV5-4 to TRBJ1-2; no reliable D call. The CDR3 is made up of 15 amino acids. Looked up from germline, CDR1 is SGHNT and CDR2 is YYREEE (reference sequence). Trimming took 2 bases from V and 3 from J, leaving 14 bases between them. CDR3 loop: CASSFTVRQDYGYTF. The CDR3 DNA reads as TGTGCCAGCAGCTTTACGGTCAGGCAAGACTATGGCTACACCTTC. Full variable domain (remainder filled in from reference TRBV5-4 and TRBJ1-2): ETGVTQSPTHLIKTRGQQVTLRCSSQSGHNTVSWYQQALGQGPQFIFQYYREEENGRGNFPPRFSGLQFPNYSSELNVNALELDDSALYLCASSFTVRQDYGYTFGSGTRLTVV.

V and J are TRBV20-1 and TRBJ1-2; possible D gene TRBD1, 6 bases. The V end was cut by 4 bases, the J end by 8 bases, with 11 bases between. The germline V gene has CDR1 DFQATT and CDR2 SNEGSKA (reference sequence). The CDR3 loop spans 11 amino acids. The CDR3 sequence: CSAKGVRGYTF. In nucleotides, the CDR3 is TGCAGTGCTAAGGGGGTCCGCGGCTACACCTTC.